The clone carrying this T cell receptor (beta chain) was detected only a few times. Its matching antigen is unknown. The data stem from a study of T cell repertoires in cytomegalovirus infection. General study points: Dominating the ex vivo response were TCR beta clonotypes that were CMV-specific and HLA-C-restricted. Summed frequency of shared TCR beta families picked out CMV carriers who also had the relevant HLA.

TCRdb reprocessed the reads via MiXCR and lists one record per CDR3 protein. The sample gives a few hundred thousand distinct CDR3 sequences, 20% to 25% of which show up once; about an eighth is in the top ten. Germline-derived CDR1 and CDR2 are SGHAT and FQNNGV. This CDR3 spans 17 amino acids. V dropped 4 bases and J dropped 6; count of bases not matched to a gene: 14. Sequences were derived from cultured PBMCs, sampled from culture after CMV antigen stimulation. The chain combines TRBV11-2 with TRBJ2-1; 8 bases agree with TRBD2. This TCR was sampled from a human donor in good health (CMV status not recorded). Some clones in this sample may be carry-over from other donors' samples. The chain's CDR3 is CASSSPRGRLGLNEQFF. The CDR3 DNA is TGTGCCAGCAGCTCACCTCGCGGGAGGTTAGGGCTCAATGAGCAGTTCTTC.